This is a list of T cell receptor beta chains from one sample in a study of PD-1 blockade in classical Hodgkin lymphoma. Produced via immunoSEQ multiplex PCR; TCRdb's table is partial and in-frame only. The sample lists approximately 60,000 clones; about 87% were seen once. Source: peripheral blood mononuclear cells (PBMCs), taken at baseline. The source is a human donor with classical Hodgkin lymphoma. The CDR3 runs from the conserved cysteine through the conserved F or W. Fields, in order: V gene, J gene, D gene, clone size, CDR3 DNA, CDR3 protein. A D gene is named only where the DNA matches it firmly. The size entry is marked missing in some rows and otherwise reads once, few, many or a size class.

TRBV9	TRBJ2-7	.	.	TGTGCCAGCAGCCCACATTCCCGGGATCCCTACGAGCAGTACTTC	CASSPHSRDPYEQYF
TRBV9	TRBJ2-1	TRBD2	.	TGTGCCAGCAGCACACGACTAGCGGGGGGGCCGGCTTTGAATGAGCAGTTCTTC	CASSTRLAGGPALNEQFF
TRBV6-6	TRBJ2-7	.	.	TGTGCCTGCCGGGACCTGTCCTACGAGCAGTACTTC	CACRDLSYEQYF
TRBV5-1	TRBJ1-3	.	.	TGCGCCAGCAGCTTGGATAGGGGGGGCGGAAACACCATATATTTT	CASSLDRGGGNTIYF
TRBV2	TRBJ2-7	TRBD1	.	TGTGCCAGCAGTGTGTATGGTCAAGACAGGGGACTCTACGAGCAGTACTTC	CASSVYGQDRGLYEQYF
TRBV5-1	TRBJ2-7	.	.	TGCGCCAGCAGCTTGTGGACTTCCTACGAGCAGTACTTC	CASSLWTSYEQYF
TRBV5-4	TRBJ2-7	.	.	TGTGCCAGCAGCTCTCTCTCGGGGCAGACCTACGAGCAGTACTTC	CASSSLSGQTYEQYF
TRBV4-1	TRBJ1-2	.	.	TGCGCCAGCAGCCAAGATCATAGGGAAGGCGTCGGCTACACCTTC	CASSQDHREGVGYTF
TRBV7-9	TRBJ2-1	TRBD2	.	TGTGCCACCCGAGCGGGGTTGACCCACAATGAGCAGTTCTTC	CATRAGLTHNEQFF
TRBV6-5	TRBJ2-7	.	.	TGTGCCAGCAGTATCACCATCTCCTACGAGCAGTACTTC	CASSITISYEQYF
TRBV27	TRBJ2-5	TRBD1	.	TGTGCCAGCAGTCATCAGGGGGCTGAGACCCAGTACTTC	CASSHQGAETQYF
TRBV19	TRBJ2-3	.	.	TGTGCCAGCCTCTCTGCAGATACGCAGTATTTT	CASLSADTQYF
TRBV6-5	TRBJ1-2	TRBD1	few	TGTGCCAGCAGTCGACAGGGGAACTATGGCTACACCTTC	CASSRQGNYGYTF
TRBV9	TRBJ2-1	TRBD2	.	TGTGCCAGCAGCGGGCGGGGGGGTGACCCAATTGGCCAGTTCTTC	CASSGRGGDPIGQFF
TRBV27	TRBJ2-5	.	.	TGTGCCAGCAGTTGGGCTAACGCTAGGGAGACCCAGTACTTC	CASSWANARETQYF
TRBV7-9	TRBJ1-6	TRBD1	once	TGTGCCAGCAGCGCGAAGGGGACAGAAGTTTCACCCCTCCACTTT	CASSAKGTEVSPLHF
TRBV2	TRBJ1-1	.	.	TGTGCCAGCAGAGTACGGGGCTACAGAAACACTGAAGCTTTCTTT	CASRVRGYRNTEAFF